The present T cell receptor (beta chain) was sequenced within a study of relationships among human T cell subsets (TCRdb year 2010). Background on the whole study: Sequencing was performed on eight distinct blood T cell populations: pan T, CD8 cytotoxic, regulatory, Th1, Th2, naive plus transitional, activated and memory cells.

The CDR3, cysteine through phenylalanine, is 16 amino acids long. Only the CDR3 portion is preserved as DNA: 48 bases, with reading frame beginning at the first base. What the work shows at the level of the full study, not this receptor alone: V, D and J usage, CDR3 length and N-nucleotide additions showed no statistically significant differences among the seven subsets. While more than 60% of CD8+ cytotoxic sequences came from clones with more than 100 reads, the regulatory and Th2 subsets had few clones of that kind. The considerable overlap in CDR3s among Th1, Th2 and regulatory T cells was taken as suggesting that cell fate choices are stochastic. A CD4+CD8+ double-positive population could not be ruled out by the bead-based sorting.

This clonotype appeared a single time. Its antigen remains unidentified. Base quality data are lacking; no much larger clone is found one base away. A lone read is weak support. Library preparation employed multiplex PCR. The sequencer listed for this sample is 454 GS FLX. Semiquantitative ARM-PCR was used to amplify the TCR alpha and beta CDR3 regions from mRNA. In ARM-PCR, tagged nested gene-specific primers were used first, and communal superprimers then performed exponential amplification. Nested primers were removed by exonuclease before the second amplification round on first-round PCR products. The amplicons were sequenced on the 454 platform, a system that can rapidly sequence millions of DNA fragments without cloning bias. An effective read was defined as a read mappable to both V and J germline segments. On the study's bioinformatics: IRmap was used to assign reads to germline V, D and J segments, relying on pyromap, a Smith-Waterman modification adapted to 454 sequencing errors. Cutoffs set at the 99th percentile of alignment scores from simulated random sequences were applied to filter D-beta assignments. The amino acids between the conserved V-segment Y[YFLI]C motif and the J-segment [FW]GXGT motif were defined as CDR3. A compound Poisson process model, previously applied to large-scale EST data, was used to estimate repertoire diversity. A procedure for detecting cross-contamination was applied so that sample contamination could be argued against as the origin of shared CDR3s. The public reads were quality trimmed at Q25 with fastp and then assembled into clones with MiXCR by TCRdb, keeping productive beta chains. Rows are combined by CDR3 protein, so each entry shows the most common genes and DNA. These V and J calls derive from TCRdb rather than the authors' analysis. This sample comprises several thousand distinct CDR3 sequences, roughly 54% of them detected only once. The top ten clones comprise more than 5% of the sample.

From the CD45RA-negative fraction, anti-CD45RO beads were used to select memory T cells as CD45RA-RO+ cells. To isolate the T cell subsets, Miltenyi superparamagnetic beads coated with subset-specific monoclonal antibodies were used. Every T cell population was isolated from peripheral blood. Whole blood was subjected to Ficoll separation to obtain mononuclear cells, from which monocytes were subsequently depleted using anti-CD14 microbeads. The isolated cell populations were resuspended in RNAprotect reagent immediately. Sequenced: memory T cells sorted from blood. This sample's cell subset or site label indicates: CD45RA-RO+ memory T cells. This TCR was recovered from a man aged 40-49 years in good health. The sequence links TRBV21-1 to TRBJ2-7; the D call TRBD1 from the table was never checked on the DNA. TRBV21-1 is labeled a pseudogene. The CDR3 protein is CASSKGWGQGQDEQYF. The DNA sequence is as follows: TGTGCCAGCAGCAAAGGGTGGGGACAGGGACAGGACGAGCAGTACTTC.